The 24 T cell receptor beta chains listed next were all sequenced from one sample in a study of CD8 T cells in Susac syndrome. RNA was extracted with the RNeasy kit, and a quantity of about 0.45 to 1 ug was reverse transcribed using random hexamers. TCRdb reprocessed the immunoSEQ multiplex PCR reads via MiXCR and lists one record per CDR3 protein. In the table there are 100,000 to 150,000 distinct CDR3 sequences, around 95% of which are singletons. Sequencing was done on a sample of CD4+ T cells from PBMCs. The origin of the receptors is a human donor in good health.

This CDR3 reads CASREGWVNTEAFF. Here the CDR3 DNA reads TGTGCCAGCAGGGAGGGCTGGGTGAACACTGAAGCTTTCTTT. The chain couples TRBV6-1 to TRBJ1-1, with unresolved D. V gave up 6 bases and J gave up 0 bases, with 11 bases separating them. Germline values: CDR1 MNHNS, CDR2 SASEGT. The CDR3 is made up of 14 amino acids.

This chain joins TRBV12-3 or TRBV12-4 and TRBJ1-4; TRBD1 might be the D (5 bases). The CDR3 extends over 15 amino acids. V was clipped by 3 bases and J by 0 bases, with 8 bases between them. The CDR3 protein is CASSFDSATNEKLFF. The CDR3 coding sequence is TGTGCCAGCAGTTTCGACAGCGCAACTAATGAAAAACTGTTTTTT.

This clonotype was found a few times. The chain combines TRBV20-1 with TRBJ2-7; D may be TRBD2 (5 bases). In germline, CDR1 is DFQATT, CDR2 SNEGSKA (reference sequence). Trimming stripped 8 bases from V and 5 bases from J, with 13 bases between. This CDR3 contains 11 residues. In nucleotides, the CDR3 is TGCAGTTGGGCGGGTCCCCACGAGCAGTACTTC. Its translation: CSWAGPHEQYF.

The chain employs TRBV7-6 and TRBJ2-1; TRBD2 aligns across 9 bases. CDR3 size: 20 residues. Germline V gene lookup returns CDR1 SGHVS and CDR2 FNYEAQ. With 5 bases clipped from V and 8 bases from J, the junction kept 25 bases outside the gene matches. In DNA, the CDR3 is TGTGCCAGCAGCCCGACCAGTAGTTTCCGAGCGGGAGGCGGGCTTGATGAGCAGTTCTTC. It specifies CASSPTSSFRAGGGLDEQFF.

The chain couples TRBV30 to TRBJ1-1; 8 bases agree with TRBD1. The CDR3 has 15 residues. Germline V gene lookup returns CDR1 GTSNPN and CDR2 SVGIG (reference sequence). J lost 1 base, V lost 8 bases, and 12 bases had no gene match. The CDR3 bases are TGTGCCGGACAGGGAGAAAAGCGGTCGAACACTGAAGCTTTCTTT. This encodes CAGQGEKRSNTEAFF.

This clonotype was seen once. V usage is TRBV7-3 and J usage is TRBJ2-5; D unresolved. Germline values: CDR1 SGHTA, CDR2 FQGTGA. The CDR3 has 13 amino acids. V lost 2 bases and J lost 2, with 6 bases in between. CDR3 amino acids: CASSLLPQETQYF. The DNA of the CDR3 is TGTGCCAGCAGCTTACTCCCTCAAGAGACCCAGTACTTC.

This chain connects TRBV5-6 to TRBJ2-5; 7 bases are shared with TRBD2. Per germline, CDR1 SGHDT and CDR2 YYEEEE. The CDR3 is 15 amino acids. V gave up 1 base and J gave up 5 bases; unmatched junction bases: 8. The CDR3 coding sequence is TGTGCCAGCAGCTTGAGGGGCGGGAGTGGGGAGACCCAGTACTTC. This encodes CASSLRGGSGETQYF.

This chain connects TRBV7-9 to TRBJ2-6; D unclear. Germline assignment: CDR1 SEHNR and CDR2 FQNEAQ (reference sequence). V gave up 1 base and J gave up 2 bases, with 12 bases separating them. This CDR3 contains 17 residues. CDR3 in amino acids: CASSLDLVRPGANVLTF. CDR3 sequence (DNA): TGTGCCAGCAGCTTAGATCTCGTCCGGCCTGGGGCCAACGTCCTGACTTTC.

V usage is TRBV19 and J usage is TRBJ1-1; TRBD1 agrees at 10 bases. CDR1 is LNHDA and CDR2 is SQIVND in the germline V gene (reference sequence). V shed 5 bases, J shed 5 bases, and the junction held 8 bases outside the gene matches. This CDR3 spans 15 amino acids. CDR3 nucleotide sequence: TGTGCCAGTAGTCCCGACAGGGGGCGGTGGACTGAAGCTTTCTTT. It encodes CASSPDRGRWTEAFF.

The J gene is TRBJ2-1, the V gene TRBV2, with unresolved D. The V and J ends lost 2 bases and 8 bases respectively, with 10 bases between them. Germline V gives CDR1 SNHLY, CDR2 FYNNEI. There are 13 residues in the CDR3. The CDR3 nucleotides are TGTGCCAGCAGTGAATCGGGCGAGGATGAGCAGTTCTTC. Protein product: CASSESGEDEQFF.

The sample holds one count of this clonotype. The chain combines TRBV20-1 with TRBJ2-5; TRBD2 is a possible D gene (6 bases). The germline V gene encodes CDR1 DFQATT and CDR2 SNEGSKA (reference sequence). The CDR3 is made up of 14 amino acids. The V end was cut by 6 bases, the J end by 7 bases, with 21 bases between. CDR3 sequence (DNA): TGCAGTGCAATCGTCCCGGGACGGGAGTCGACCCAGTACTTC. Protein product: CSAIVPGRESTQYF.

The V gene is TRBV7-6, the J gene TRBJ2-6; unclear D gene. The CDR3 length is 14 residues. V was cut by 6 bases and J by 0 bases, with 6 bases left in between. In germline, CDR1 is SGHVS, CDR2 FNYEAQ. This CDR3 reads CASRGFSGANVLTF. In nucleotides, the CDR3 is TGTGCCAGCAGGGGATTCTCTGGGGCCAACGTCCTGACTTTC.

This chain links TRBV30 with TRBJ1-5; D is possibly TRBD1 (6 bases). This CDR3 is 16 amino acids long. Germline CDR1 reads GTSNPN; CDR2 reads SVGIG (reference sequence). V lost 3 bases to trimming and J lost 6 bases, with 21 bases between them. CDR3 nucleotides: TGTGCCTGGAGCGACTATTTGGGGCAGGGGAGTCAGCCCCAGCATTTT. Protein sequence: CAWSDYLGQGSQPQHF.

The genes are TRBV6-1 and TRBJ2-2; either TRBD1 or TRBD2 may fit D (5 bases each). V shed 5 bases and J shed 6 bases, with 16 bases lying between them. From germline, CDR1 is MNHNS and CDR2 SASEGT. The CDR3 sequence is 15 residues long. The CDR3 region is CASSPGASWSGELFF. Written as DNA, the CDR3 is TGTGCCAGCAGTCCCGGGGCAAGCTGGTCCGGGGAGCTGTTTTTT.

J is TRBJ2-5 and V is TRBV29-1, with TRBD2 matching over 7 bases. The length of the CDR3 is 13 residues. V was pared by 1 base and J by 4 bases, with 3 bases of the junction left unmatched. Germline V lookup: CDR1 SQVTM, CDR2 ANQGSEA. The CDR3 reads CSVEAGGGETQYF. In DNA form, the CDR3 reads TGCAGCGTTGAAGCGGGAGGTGGAGAGACCCAGTACTTC.

This chain links TRBV6-1 with TRBJ2-7; 8 bases are shared with TRBD2. This CDR3 region has 13 residues. Germline loops: CDR1 MNHNS, CDR2 SASEGT. Losses at the gene ends were 7 bases for V and 3 bases for J; bases not matched to a gene: 5. CDR3 in DNA: TGTGCCAGCACCAGGGGACTAGTCTACGAGCAGTACTTC. Translating it yields CASTRGLVYEQYF.

CDR3 sequence reads: CASSDSEDEQYF. The CDR3 DNA reads TGCGCCAGCAGCGACAGCGAGGACGAGCAGTACTTC. The rearrangement links TRBV5-1 to TRBJ2-7; tentatively, D is TRBD1 (5 bases). Germline V gives CDR1 SGHRS, CDR2 YFSETQ. CDR3 length: 12 residues. V was trimmed by 4 bases and J by 5 bases, leaving 10 bases between them. Full variable domain (rest looked up from reference TRBV5-1 and TRBJ2-7): KAGVTQTPRYLIKTRGQQVTLSCSPISGHRSVSWYQQTPGQGLQFLFEYFSETQRNKGNFPGRFSGRQFSNSRSEMNVSTLELGDSALYLCASSDSEDEQYFGPGTRLTVT.

A few counts support this clonotype. Relative to the germline gene, one junction end is altered; a read error may explain this. The chain is built from TRBV7-7 and TRBJ2-5; 7 bases match TRBD1. The CDR3 runs 13 residues. Germline lookup yields CDR1 SSHAT and CDR2 FNYEAQ (reference sequence). The CDR3 is CASSRGQQETQYF. CDR3 nucleotides: TGTGCTAGCAGCAGGGGACAGCAAGAGACCCAGTACTTC.

The genes are TRBV5-1 and TRBJ1-1, with no clear D. V dropped 1 base and J dropped 3 bases, with 7 bases sitting between them. This CDR3 has 13 residues. Germline CDR1 and CDR2: SGHRS and YFSETQ. This chain's CDR3 is CASSLSPDTEAFF. As DNA, the CDR3 is TGCGCCAGCAGCTTGTCCCCGGACACTGAAGCTTTCTTT.

The rearrangement links TRBV12-3 or TRBV12-4 to TRBJ2-4; no reliable D call. The CDR3 consists of 13 residues. Trimming took off 6 bases at V and 0 bases at J, with 6 bases between the two ends. The CDR3 region has the DNA TGTGCCAGCAGGTCTCTAGCCAAAAACATTCAGTACTTC. This translates into CASRSLAKNIQYF.

This clonotype appeared a single time. The V call is TRBV30, the J call TRBJ1-4, with D uncertain. V lost 8 bases and J 0 bases, leaving 7 bases between the germline ends. This CDR3 has 12 amino acids. Germline CDR1 GTSNPN, CDR2 SVGIG (reference sequence). The CDR3 region has the DNA TGTGCCGCCGTTGCAACTAATGAAAAACTGTTTTTT. Its protein product is CAAVATNEKLFF.

The chain's CDR3 is CASSHQTGTGPIEQYF. CDR3 sequence (DNA): TGTGCCAGCAGTCACCAGACCGGGACAGGACCAATTGAGCAGTACTTC. The genes are TRBV28 and TRBJ2-7; 8 bases agree with TRBD1. V shed 5 bases and J 7 bases; nucleotides not matched to a gene: 16. The CDR3 contains 16 residues. Per the germline V gene, CDR1 is MDHEN and CDR2 is SYDVKM.

The DNA for the CDR3 is TGCGCCAGCAGCCAAGACCGGGTGAGGACAGAGGGCTACACCTTC. Its protein is CASSQDRVRTEGYTF. J is TRBJ1-2 and V is TRBV4-1; D is possibly TRBD1 (6 bases). Looked up from germline, CDR1 is MGHRA and CDR2 is YSYEKL. CDR3 size: 15 residues. The V gene lost 0 bases and the J gene lost 8 bases, with 16 bases spanning the gap.

CDR3 DNA: TGCGCCAGCAGCCAAGAACACAGGGGCTATGGCTACACCTTC. Translated: CASSQEHRGYGYTF. V gene TRBV4-1 combines with J gene TRBJ1-2, with 7 bases fitting TRBD1. Germline V gene lookup returns CDR1 MGHRA and CDR2 YSYEKL. J gave up 4 bases and V 0 bases, and 2 bases lay outside the gene matches. The CDR3 is 14 amino acids.